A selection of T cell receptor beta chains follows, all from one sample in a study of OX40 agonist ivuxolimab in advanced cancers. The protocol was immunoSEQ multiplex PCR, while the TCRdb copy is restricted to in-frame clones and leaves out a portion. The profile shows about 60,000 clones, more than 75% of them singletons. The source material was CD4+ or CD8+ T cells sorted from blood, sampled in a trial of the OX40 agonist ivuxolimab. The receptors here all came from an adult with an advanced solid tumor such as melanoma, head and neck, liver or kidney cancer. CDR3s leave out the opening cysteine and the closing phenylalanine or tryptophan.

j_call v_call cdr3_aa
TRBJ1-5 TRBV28 ASTTGGNSYSNQPQH
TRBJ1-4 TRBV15 ATSRTRDRGEKLF
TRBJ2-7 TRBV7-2 ASSLDSGNSYEQY
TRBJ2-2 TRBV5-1 ASSPRAEANTGELF
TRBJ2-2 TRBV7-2 ASSDKLNTGELF
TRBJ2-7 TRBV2 ASSDDTESIEQY
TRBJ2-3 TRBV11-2 ASSWRLAGVDTQY
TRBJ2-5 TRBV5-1 ASSWAYQETQY
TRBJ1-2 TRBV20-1 SAHGSYGYT
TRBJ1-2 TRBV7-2 ASSLAGTGNYGYT
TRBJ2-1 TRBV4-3 ASSQDAGVSNEQF
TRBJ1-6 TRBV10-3 AISLQGGRGSPLH
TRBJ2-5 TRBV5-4 AFLRGETQY
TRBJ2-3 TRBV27 ASSLWREALTDTQY
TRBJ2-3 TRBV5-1 ASSTTSGDRTDTQY
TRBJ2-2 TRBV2 ASSDGQAYTGELF
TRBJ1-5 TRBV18 ASSQVRGALGNQPQH
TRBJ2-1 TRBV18 ASSLDRGSYNEQF
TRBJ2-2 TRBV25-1 ASRLTGSNTGELF
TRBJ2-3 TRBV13 ASSSVRGSGKTQY
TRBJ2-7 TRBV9 ASSVDPGQPYEQY
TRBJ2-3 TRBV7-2 ASSYAAGTGRTDTQY
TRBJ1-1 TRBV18 ASSPPVSTEAF
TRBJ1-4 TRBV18 ASSPPGGPGEKLF
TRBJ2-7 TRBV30 AWVNPTRRSYEQY
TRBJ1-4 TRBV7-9 ASSRWETGRVEKLF
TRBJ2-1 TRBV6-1 ASNNNYNEQF
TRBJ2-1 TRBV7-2 ASSLVRRAGGGSYNEQF
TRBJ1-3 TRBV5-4 ASSFGARSSGNTIY
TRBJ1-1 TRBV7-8 ASSEQQLMNTEAF
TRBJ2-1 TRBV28 ASSLYDEQF
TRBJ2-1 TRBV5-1 ASSPNIGQGLAGGRNEQF
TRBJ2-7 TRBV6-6 ASSYQGQGPYEQY
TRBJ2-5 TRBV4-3 ASSQDRGTQY
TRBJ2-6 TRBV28 ASSDRAGANVLT
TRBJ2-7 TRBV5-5 ASSPVASYEQY
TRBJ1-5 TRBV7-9 ASSLVHTGHSNQPQH
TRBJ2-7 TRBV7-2 ASSATSGEEQY
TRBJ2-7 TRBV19 ASSQGASYEQY
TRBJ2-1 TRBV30 AWSGTRDEQF
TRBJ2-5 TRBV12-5 ASGPGDQYQETQY
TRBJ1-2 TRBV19 ATRATLYGYT
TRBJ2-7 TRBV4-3 ASSQVALAGGYEQY
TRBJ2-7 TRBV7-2 ASSSPGKNSYEQY
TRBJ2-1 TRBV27 ASSLSANNEQF
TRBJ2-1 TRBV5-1 ASSPRTSGGGNEQF